This T cell receptor (beta chain) comes out of a study of post-analysis software for immune sequencing data. Trimming took off 6 bases at V and 5 bases at J, with 17 bases between the two ends. This CDR3 has 13 amino acids. Germline CDR1 reads DFQATT; CDR2 reads SNEGSKA (reference sequence). A word on this clonotype: Its target is unknown.

The authors incorporated unique molecular identifiers into the TCR beta cDNA libraries. MiXCR was run by TCRdb on the PCR reads, yielding one entry per CDR3 protein. The data hold under 200,000 distinct CDR3 sequences, with 25% to 30% observed a single time. Study results and limitations: Significantly lower normalized Chao1 diversity was seen in multiple sclerosis patients than in controls. Elevated frequency relative to controls characterized roughly five TRBV segments in patients, TRBV5-6, TRBV5-1 and TRBV20-1 among them.

This sequence was found in a girl under 18 with multiple sclerosis. The sample comprised blood. The chain employs TRBV20-1 and TRBJ2-7, with D maybe TRBD2 (6 bases). The CDR3 bases are TGCAGTGCCCGCCACTGGGGGGTGGACGAGCAGTACTTC. Translating it yields CSARHWGVDEQYF.